The sequence of this TCR beta chain was determined in a study of T cell repertoires in cytomegalovirus infection. Across the study: Indications came from public TCR beta signatures; they pointed to CMV infection and to a matching HLA type. Findings of the study overall: Dominating the ex vivo response were HLA-C-restricted CMV-specific TCR beta clonotypes.

MiXCR was run by TCRdb on the reads, yielding one entry per CDR3 protein. The data show approximately 990,000 distinct CDR3 sequences, with 31% seen just once and under 15% held by the top ten. Germline trimming cut 2 bases from V and 6 bases from J; bases unmatched to any gene: 2. The CDR3 has 13 amino acids. This clonotype has just a few counts. Antigen specificity is unknown. The sequence derives from a human donor in good health (CMV status not recorded). Some clones in this sample may be carry-over from other donors' samples. The chain links TRBV12-3 or TRBV12-4 to TRBJ2-3; the match to TRBD2 covers 7 bases. The sample was cultured CD8+ T cells from PBMCs, taken from culture after CMV antigen stimulation. The CDR3 nucleotides read TGTGCCAGCAGTTTACAGACTAGCGATACGCAGTATTTT. Translating it yields CASSLQTSDTQYF.